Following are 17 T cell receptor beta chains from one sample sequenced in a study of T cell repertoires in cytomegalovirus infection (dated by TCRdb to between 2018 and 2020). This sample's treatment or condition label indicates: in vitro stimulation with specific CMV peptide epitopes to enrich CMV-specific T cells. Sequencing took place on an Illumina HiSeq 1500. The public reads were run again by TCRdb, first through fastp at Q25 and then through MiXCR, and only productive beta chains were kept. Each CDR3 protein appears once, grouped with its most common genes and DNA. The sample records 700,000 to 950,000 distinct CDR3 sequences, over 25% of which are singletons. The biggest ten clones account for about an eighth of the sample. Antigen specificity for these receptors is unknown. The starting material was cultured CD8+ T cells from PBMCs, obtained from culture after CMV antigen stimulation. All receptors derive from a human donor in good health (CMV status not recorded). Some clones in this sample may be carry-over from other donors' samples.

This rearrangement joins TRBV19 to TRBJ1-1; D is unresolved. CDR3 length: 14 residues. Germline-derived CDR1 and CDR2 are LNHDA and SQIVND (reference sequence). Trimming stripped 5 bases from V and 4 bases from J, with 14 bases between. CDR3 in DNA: TGTGCCAGTAGTGTGATTGGGGTATCCACTGAAGCTTTCTTT. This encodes CASSVIGVSTEAFF.

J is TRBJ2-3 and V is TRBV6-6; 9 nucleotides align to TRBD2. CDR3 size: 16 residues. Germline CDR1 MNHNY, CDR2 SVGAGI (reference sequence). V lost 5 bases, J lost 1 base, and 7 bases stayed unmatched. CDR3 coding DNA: TGTGCCAGCAGTGACGCACGCGGGGGGGGCACAGATACGCAGTATTTT. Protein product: CASSDARGGGTDTQYF.

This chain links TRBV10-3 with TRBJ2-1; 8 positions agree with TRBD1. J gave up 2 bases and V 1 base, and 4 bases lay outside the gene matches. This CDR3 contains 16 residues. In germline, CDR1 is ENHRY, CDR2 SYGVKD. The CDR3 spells CAISEYRQGTYNEQFF. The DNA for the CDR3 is TGTGCCATCAGTGAGTACCGACAGGGGACCTACAATGAGCAGTTCTTC.

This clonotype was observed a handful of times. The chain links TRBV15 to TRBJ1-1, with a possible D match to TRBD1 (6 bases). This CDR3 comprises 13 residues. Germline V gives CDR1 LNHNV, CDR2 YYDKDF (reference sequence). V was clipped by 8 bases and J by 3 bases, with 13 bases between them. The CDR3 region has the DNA TGTGCCACCGCGGACAGCTATGACACTGAAGCTTTCTTT. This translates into CATADSYDTEAFF.

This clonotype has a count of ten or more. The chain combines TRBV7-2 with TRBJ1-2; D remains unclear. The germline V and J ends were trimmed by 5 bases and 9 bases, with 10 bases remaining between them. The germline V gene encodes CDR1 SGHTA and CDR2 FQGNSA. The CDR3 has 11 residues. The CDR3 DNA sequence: TGTGCCAGCAGCCAGGACGGACGCTACACCTTC. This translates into CASSQDGRYTF.

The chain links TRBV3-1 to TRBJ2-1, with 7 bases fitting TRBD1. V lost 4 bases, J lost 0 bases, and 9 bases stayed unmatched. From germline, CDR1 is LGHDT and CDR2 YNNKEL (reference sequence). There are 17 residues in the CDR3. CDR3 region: CASSRLRGPLSYNEQFF. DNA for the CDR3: TGTGCCAGCAGCCGTCTAAGGGGGCCCCTCTCCTACAATGAGCAGTTCTTC.

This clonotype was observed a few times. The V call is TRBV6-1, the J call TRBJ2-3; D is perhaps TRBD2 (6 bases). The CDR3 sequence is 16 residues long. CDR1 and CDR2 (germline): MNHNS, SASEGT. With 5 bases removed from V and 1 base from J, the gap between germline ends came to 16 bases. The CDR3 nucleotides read TGTGCCAGCAGTCCACCCGCGGAGGGTGGCACAGATACGCAGTATTTT. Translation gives CASSPPAEGGTDTQYF.

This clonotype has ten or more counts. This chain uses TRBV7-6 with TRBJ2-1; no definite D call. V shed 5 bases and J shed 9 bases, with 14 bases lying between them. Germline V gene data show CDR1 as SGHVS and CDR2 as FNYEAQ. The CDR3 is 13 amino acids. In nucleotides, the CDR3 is TGTGCCAGCAGCGCCTCCACTTGGGGTGAGCAGTTCTTC. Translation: CASSASTWGEQFF. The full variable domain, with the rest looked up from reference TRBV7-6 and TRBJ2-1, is GAGVSQSPRYKVTKRGQDVALRCDPISGHVSLYWYRQALGQGPEFLTYFNYEAQQDKSGLPNDRFSAERPEGSISTLTIQRTEQRDSAMYRCASSASTWGEQFFGPGTRLTVL.

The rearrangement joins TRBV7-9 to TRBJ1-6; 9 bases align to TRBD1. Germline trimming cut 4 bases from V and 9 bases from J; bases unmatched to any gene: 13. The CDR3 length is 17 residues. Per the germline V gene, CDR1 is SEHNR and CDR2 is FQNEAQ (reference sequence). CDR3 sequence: CASSSADRGSFSSPLHF. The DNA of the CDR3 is TGTGCCAGCAGCTCCGCGGACAGGGGCTCCTTCAGTTCACCCCTCCACTTT.

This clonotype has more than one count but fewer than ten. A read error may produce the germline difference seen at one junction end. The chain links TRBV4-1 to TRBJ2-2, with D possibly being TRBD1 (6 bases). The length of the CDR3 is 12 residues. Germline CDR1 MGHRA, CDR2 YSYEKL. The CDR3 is CASSQGIGELFF. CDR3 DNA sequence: TGTGCCAGCAGTCAGGGGATCGGGGAGCTGTTTTTT.

The CDR3 bases are TGCGCCAGCAGCCAAGAGGGGCAGGGTGGTGAGCAGTACTTC. Amino acids: CASSQEGQGGEQYF. V gene TRBV4-1 combines with J gene TRBJ2-7, with a possible D match to TRBD1 (5 bases). The ends were cut back, 0 bases at V and 7 bases at J, with 13 bases in the middle. The CDR3 runs to 14 residues. Per the germline V gene, CDR1 is MGHRA and CDR2 is YSYEKL.

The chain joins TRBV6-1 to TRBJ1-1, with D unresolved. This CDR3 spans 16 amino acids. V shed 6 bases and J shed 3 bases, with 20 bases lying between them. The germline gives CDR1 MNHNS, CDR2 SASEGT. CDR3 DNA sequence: TGTGCCAGCAGCGACCCAAGGAACAGCATCGACACTGAAGCTTTCTTT. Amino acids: CASSDPRNSIDTEAFF.

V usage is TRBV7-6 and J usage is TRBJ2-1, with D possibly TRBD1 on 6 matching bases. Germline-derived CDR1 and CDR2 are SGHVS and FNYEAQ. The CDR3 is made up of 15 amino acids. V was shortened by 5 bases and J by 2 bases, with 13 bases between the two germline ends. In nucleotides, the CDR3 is TGTGCCAGCAGCCGGACAGTCCTCCCCTACAATGAGCAGTTCTTC. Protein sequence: CASSRTVLPYNEQFF.

CDR3 nucleotides: TGTGCCACCTCCTCCGGTACCCTTAGCACAGATACGCAGTATTTT. As protein: CATSSGTLSTDTQYF. The chain employs TRBV15 and TRBJ2-3, with D unclear. From germline, CDR1 is LNHNV and CDR2 YYDKDF (reference sequence). The germline V and J ends were trimmed by 8 bases and 0 bases, with 15 bases remaining between them. The CDR3 runs 15 residues.

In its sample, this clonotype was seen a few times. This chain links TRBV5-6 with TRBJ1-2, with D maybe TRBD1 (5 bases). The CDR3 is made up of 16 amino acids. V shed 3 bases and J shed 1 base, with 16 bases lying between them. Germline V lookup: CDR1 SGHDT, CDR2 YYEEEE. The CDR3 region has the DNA TGTGCCAGCAGCTGGGTGACAGCCTCCTATAACTATGGCTACACCTTC. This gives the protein CASSWVTASYNYGYTF.

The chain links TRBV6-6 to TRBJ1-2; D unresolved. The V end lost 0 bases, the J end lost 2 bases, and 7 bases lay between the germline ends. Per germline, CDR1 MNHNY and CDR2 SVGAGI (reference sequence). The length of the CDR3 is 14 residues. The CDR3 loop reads CASSYSLQNYGYTF. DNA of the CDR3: TGTGCCAGCAGTTACTCGTTACAGAACTATGGCTACACCTTC.

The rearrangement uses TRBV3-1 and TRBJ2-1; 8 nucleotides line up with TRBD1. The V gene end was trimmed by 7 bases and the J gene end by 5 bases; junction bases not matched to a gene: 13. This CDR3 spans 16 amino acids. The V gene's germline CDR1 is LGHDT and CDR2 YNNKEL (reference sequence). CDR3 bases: TGTGCCAGCACCCCCCTCGGACAGGGTAGAAACAATGAGCAGTTCTTC. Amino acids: CASTPLGQGRNNEQFF.